This T cell receptor beta chain was sequenced during a study of blood T cell repertoires in COVID-19. As for the study in general: The origin of the acute and convalescent COVID-19 samples was the United States, Italy and Spain. Sample material is recorded as cDNA or gDNA derived from T cells, B-cell-depleted T cells, or PBMCs.

Trimming took 0 bases from V and 4 from J; bases not matched to a gene: 3. Germline V lookup: CDR1 SGHKS, CDR2 YYEKEE (reference sequence). CDR3 length: 14 amino acids. Clones were read by immunoSEQ multiplex PCR, and TCRdb kept only the in-frame ones, dropping some. The repertoire holds some 55,000 clones, with around nine tenths as singletons. The clonotype was recovered from a middle-aged woman with active COVID-19. The sequencing sample was made of peripheral blood. V is TRBV5-5 and J is TRBJ1-1; 7 nucleotides align to TRBD1. The CDR3 DNA sequence: TGTGCCAGCAGCTTGGAGGGGACAGTCACTGAAGCTTTCTTT. This gives the protein CASSLEGTVTEAFF.